These T cell receptor beta chains were read from a single sample in a study of PD-L1 blockade in urothelial cancer. Assay used: immunoSEQ multiplex PCR; TCRdb lists only in-frame clones, some missing. This table has 100,000 to 150,000 clones, roughly 88% appearing once. Sequenced here: PBMCs, sampled around atezolizumab (anti-PD-L1) treatment. The receptors shown here come from a man in his fifties with urothelial cancer. Each CDR3 is given with its conserved first and last residue. A D gene is named only where the DNA matches it firmly. Rows give clone size only sometimes, using once, few, many, or a class for an expanded clone.

d_gene | abundance | j_gene | v_gene | CDR3aa | CDR3nt
NA | NA | TRBJ1-4 | TRBV7-2 | CASSAGTWDEKLFF | TGTGCCAGCAGCGCAGGAACCTGGGATGAAAAACTGTTTTTT
NA | NA | TRBJ2-5 | TRBV28 | CASKRGSSETQYF | TGTGCCAGCAAGCGCGGGTCGTCAGAGACCCAGTACTTC
NA | NA | TRBJ2-3 | TRBV5-6 | CASSLDLRGDTQYF | TGTGCCAGCAGCTTGGACTTACGGGGGGATACGCAGTATTTT
TRBD2 | NA | TRBJ2-3 | TRBV30 | CAWAGGTDTQYF | TGTGCCTGGGCGGGAGGCACAGATACGCAGTATTTT
NA | NA | TRBJ2-7 | TRBV28 | CASSFGGWSYEQYF | TGTGCCAGCAGTTTCGGGGGTTGGTCCTACGAGCAGTACTTC
TRBD2 | NA | TRBJ2-2 | TRBV5-1 | CASSLDPAGGDTGELFF | TGCGCCAGCAGCTTAGATCCCGCGGGAGGGGACACCGGGGAGCTGTTTTTT
TRBD1 | NA | TRBJ1-4 | TRBV5-5 | CASSYYGQGSTATNEKLFF | TGTGCCAGCAGCTATTACGGACAGGGAAGCACTGCAACTAATGAAAAACTGTTTTTT
TRBD2 | NA | TRBJ2-4 | TRBV10-3 | CAIILGTSGNAKNIQYF | TGTGCCATCATCCTTGGGACTAGCGGGAATGCCAAAAACATTCAGTACTTC
TRBD2 | NA | TRBJ2-1 | TRBV30 | CRGISGNNEQFF | TGTCGTGGGATTAGCGGGAACAATGAGCAGTTCTTC
TRBD2 | NA | TRBJ2-6 | TRBV7-9 | CASSPGLAYSGANVLTF | TGTGCCAGCAGCCCAGGACTAGCCTACTCTGGGGCCAACGTCCTGACTTTC
TRBD1 | NA | TRBJ2-5 | TRBV7-2 | CASSVRQGVWETQYF | TGTGCCAGCAGCGTAAGACAGGGTGTCTGGGAGACCCAGTACTTC
NA | NA | TRBJ1-2 | TRBV14 | CASSQDLRVDFGYTF | TGTGCCAGCAGCCAAGATCTTCGGGTTGATTTTGGCTACACCTTC
NA | NA | TRBJ1-6 | TRBV2 | CASSARALGALHF | TGTGCCAGCAGTGCAAGGGCTTTAGGGGCCCTCCACTTT
TRBD1 | NA | TRBJ1-5 | TRBV19 | CASQDRVRQPQHF | TGTGCCAGTCAGGACAGGGTTCGTCAGCCCCAGCATTTT
NA | few | TRBJ1-2 | TRBV19 | CASSPRVGAHGYTF | TGTGCCAGTAGTCCCCGGGTAGGGGCCCATGGCTACACCTTC
NA | NA | TRBJ1-5 | TRBV5-6 | CASSLTGFGNQPQHF | TGTGCCAGCAGCTTGACAGGGTTTGGCAATCAGCCCCAGCATTTT
NA | NA | TRBJ2-7 | TRBV7-3 | CASSLKYRERSSYEQYF | TGTGCCAGCAGCTTAAAATACCGGGAGCGTAGCTCCTACGAGCAGTACTTC
NA | NA | TRBJ1-2 | TRBV29-1 | CSVYKHDGYTF | TGCAGCGTGTACAAACACGATGGCTACACCTTC
TRBD2 | NA | TRBJ2-5 | TRBV28 | CASSSTGTSGRKTQYF | TGTGCCAGCAGTTCCACCGGGACTAGCGGGAGGAAGACCCAGTACTTC
TRBD1 | NA | TRBJ2-7 | TRBV27 | CASTDRGFEQYF | TGTGCCAGCACCGACAGGGGCTTCGAGCAGTACTTC
TRBD1 | NA | TRBJ2-5 | TRBV5-8 | CASSPAKTGGQETQYF | TGTGCCAGCAGTCCCGCAAAAACAGGGGGCCAAGAGACCCAGTACTTC
TRBD1 | NA | TRBJ1-5 | TRBV6-1 | CASSDPTGPNQPQHF | TGTGCCAGCAGTGACCCGACAGGGCCAAATCAGCCCCAGCATTTT
NA | few | TRBJ1-1 | TRBV11-2 | CASSLDLGGNTEAFF | TGTGCCAGCAGCTTAGATCTCGGGGGGAACACTGAAGCTTTCTTT
TRBD2 | NA | TRBJ2-5 | TRBV7-6 | CASSPRLAGGLYQETQYF | TGTGCCAGCAGCCCCCGACTAGCGGGAGGGCTGTACCAAGAGACCCAGTACTTC
TRBD2 | NA | TRBJ2-3 | TRBV4-1 | CASSQEKLAGFGDTQYF | TGCGCCAGCAGCCAAGAAAAACTAGCGGGATTTGGAGATACGCAGTATTTT
NA | NA | TRBJ1-1 | TRBV2 | CASIRTPARGDEAFF | TGTGCCAGCATCAGGACCCCCGCGCGGGGTGATGAAGCTTTCTTT
TRBD1 | NA | TRBJ1-5 | TRBV6-1 | CASSGPRTGPHVKHF | TGTGCCAGCAGTGGGCCAAGGACAGGGCCCCACGTCAAGCATTTT
TRBD2 | NA | TRBJ2-7 | TRBV7-6 | CASSAGLAGYEQYF | TGTGCCAGCAGCGCCGGACTAGCAGGGTACGAGCAGTACTTC
NA | few | TRBJ2-1 | TRBV19 | CASRTPGRNNEQFF | TGTGCCAGTAGAACGCCGGGAAGAAACAATGAGCAGTTCTTC
TRBD1 | NA | TRBJ1-4 | TRBV5-1 | CASSLLQGSTNEKLFF | TGCGCCAGCAGCTTGCTACAGGGGAGTACTAATGAAAAACTGTTTTTT
NA | NA | TRBJ2-5 | TRBV7-9 | CASRPMTAQETQYF | TGTGCCAGCAGACCTATGACAGCCCAAGAGACCCAGTACTTC
TRBD1 | NA | TRBJ2-7 | TRBV28 | CASNPPGQGFYEQYF | TGTGCCAGCAACCCCCCGGGACAGGGTTTTTACGAGCAGTACTTC
TRBD1 | NA | TRBJ1-5 | TRBV6-6 | CASSYYGTGEYQPQHF | TGTGCCAGCAGTTACTATGGGACAGGGGAATATCAGCCCCAGCATTTT
NA | NA | TRBJ2-5 | TRBV5-1 | CASTAGSFNQETQYF | TGCGCCAGCACCGCCGGGTCCTTTAACCAAGAGACCCAGTACTTC
TRBD2 | NA | TRBJ2-7 | TRBV7-9 | CASSRGGTRSYEQYF | TGTGCCAGCAGCCGGGGGGGGACTAGATCCTACGAGCAGTACTTC
NA | NA | TRBJ1-1 | TRBV5-1 | CASSSPDMNTEAFF | TGCGCCAGCAGCTCCCCAGATATGAACACTGAAGCTTTCTTT
TRBD2 | NA | TRBJ2-1 | TRBV6-1 | CASSEVAGVGNEQFF | TGTGCCAGCAGTGAGGTAGCGGGAGTCGGGAATGAGCAGTTCTTC
TRBD2 | NA | TRBJ2-1 | TRBV6-5 | CASSYSRGGGEQFF | TGTGCCAGCAGTTACTCGAGGGGCGGGGGGGAGCAGTTCTTC
NA | NA | TRBJ2-3 | TRBV5-4 | CASSSQNTDTQYF | TGTGCCAGCAGCTCCCAGAACACAGATACGCAGTATTTT